The 9 T cell receptor beta chains below all came from one sample that was sequenced in a study of T cells in Graves' hyperthyroidism and ophthalmopathy. RNA transcripts gave rise to amplified TCR beta CDR3 regions. The HTBI primer set served for first-round RT-PCR of the TCR CDR3. TCRdb independently ran MiXCR on the multiplex PCR reads; one entry per CDR3 protein. The table shows 400,000 to 600,000 distinct CDR3 sequences, with roughly 16% occurring only once. The sequenced material came from blood. These receptors were taken from a woman aged 25 to 45 with Graves' ophthalmopathy.

This chain uses TRBV28 with TRBJ2-7; 7 positions match TRBD2. Germline-derived CDR1 and CDR2 are MDHEN and SYDVKM. The CDR3 totals 14 residues. J gave up 3 bases and V 8 bases, and 10 bases lay outside the gene matches. The CDR3: CASYPGGEIYEQYF. The CDR3 DNA follows: TGTGCCAGCTATCCTGGGGGGGAAATCTACGAGCAGTACTTC.

The chain uses TRBV7-9 and TRBJ1-3; tentatively, D is TRBD1 (6 bases). V was clipped by 6 bases and J by 1 base, with 10 bases between them. Germline V gene sequence: CDR1 SEHNR, CDR2 FQNEAQ (reference sequence). The CDR3 contains 14 residues. CDR3 in amino acids: CASRPQGSGNTIYF. Here the CDR3 DNA reads TGTGCCAGCAGGCCACAGGGTTCTGGAAACACCATATATTTT.

V usage is TRBV27 and J usage is TRBJ2-7; D not certain. This CDR3 is built from 14 residues. Trimming pared 3 bases from V and 1 base from J, leaving 10 bases between. CDR1 is MNHEY, CDR2 SMNVEV, per germline (reference sequence). CDR3 coding DNA: TGTGCCAGCAGTTTTTCGGCGGTTTCCTACGAGCAGTACTTC. Translated, it gives CASSFSAVSYEQYF.

This clonotype came up a few times. The chain uses TRBV5-1 and TRBJ1-4; 10 bases match TRBD1. V lost 7 bases, J lost 8 bases, and 8 bases stayed unmatched. This CDR3 is built from 14 residues. CDR1 and CDR2 from the germline V gene are SGHRS and YFSETQ. CDR3 coding DNA: TGCGCCAGCGGAGACAGGGGGCAAGGAGAAAAACTGTTTTTT. Translation: CASGDRGQGEKLFF.

As for this clonotype: With a much larger clone just one base away, this may be a read error. This chain joins TRBV6-2 or TRBV6-3 and TRBJ2-7, with D maybe TRBD2 (5 bases). The CDR3 is 14 residues long. The ends were cut back, 5 bases at V and 5 bases at J, with 16 bases in the middle. The V gene's germline CDR1 is MNHEY and CDR2 SVGEGT. The CDR3 loop is CASSHPGEIHEQYF. For the CDR3, the DNA is TGTGCCAGCAGTCACCCCGGGGAGATCCACGAGCAGTACTTC.

V is TRBV6-2 or TRBV6-3 and J is TRBJ1-2; D unclear. Looked up from germline, CDR1 is MNHEY and CDR2 is SVGEGT. This CDR3 is built from 15 residues. V was shortened by 0 bases and J by 4 bases, with 12 bases between the two germline ends. This CDR3 is CASSYSKSAFYGYTF. The CDR3 DNA reads as TGTGCCAGCAGTTACTCGAAATCGGCCTTCTATGGCTACACCTTC.

As concerns this clonotype: A much more abundant neighbour one base away suggests this may be a read error. This is likely a read error, given that the CDR3 carries no conserved phenylalanine or tryptophan at its end. The chain employs TRBV2 and TRBJ2-1, with TRBD1 matching over 9 bases. Germline V gives CDR1 SNHLY, CDR2 FYNNEI. Germline trimming cut 6 bases from V and 2 bases from J; bases unmatched to any gene: 8. This CDR3 has 16 residues. The CDR3 protein is CASRMGTGYPYNEQFL. The CDR3 nucleotides read TGTGCCAGCAGAATGGGGACAGGGTATCCCTACAATGAGCAGTTCCTC.

This clonotype was counted at least ten times. CDR3 nucleotide sequence: TGTGCCAGCAGTTTACTGGAGGGACTAGCGGGCATAGATACGCAGTATTTT. Encoded protein: CASSLLEGLAGIDTQYF. The chain is built from TRBV27 and TRBJ2-3, with TRBD2 matching over 12 bases. From germline, CDR1 is MNHEY and CDR2 SMNVEV (reference sequence). Trimming at V came to 2 bases and at J to 5 bases, leaving 8 bases not matched to a gene. The CDR3 consists of 17 residues.

This clonotype was recorded a few times. V is TRBV28 and J is TRBJ1-2; perhaps TRBD1 as D (6 bases). V lost 3 bases to trimming and J lost 8 bases, with 19 bases between them. CDR1 is MDHEN and CDR2 is SYDVKM in the germline V gene. The CDR3 totals 15 residues. In nucleotides, the CDR3 is TGTGCCAGCAGTTTTCGGGGGACACTTAGTCGGGGCTACACCTTC. This codes for CASSFRGTLSRGYTF.